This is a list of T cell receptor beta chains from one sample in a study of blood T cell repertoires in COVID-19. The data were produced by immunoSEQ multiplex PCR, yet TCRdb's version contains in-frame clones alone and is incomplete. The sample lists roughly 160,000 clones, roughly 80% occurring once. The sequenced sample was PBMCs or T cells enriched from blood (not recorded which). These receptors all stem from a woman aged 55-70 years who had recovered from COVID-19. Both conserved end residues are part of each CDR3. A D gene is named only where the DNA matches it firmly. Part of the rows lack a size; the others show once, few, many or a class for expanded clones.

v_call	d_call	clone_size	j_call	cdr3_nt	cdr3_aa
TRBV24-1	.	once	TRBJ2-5	TGTGCCACCAGTGATTTGGCAGGGGACGAGACCCAGTACTTC	CATSDLAGDETQYF
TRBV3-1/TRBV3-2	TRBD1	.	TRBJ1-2	TGTGCCAGCAGCCAGTTATCCGGGACAGGGGAGGGCTACACCTTC	CASSQLSGTGEGYTF
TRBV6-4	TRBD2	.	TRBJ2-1	TGTGCCAGCAGTGAGGGGGGGTTCGATGAGCAGTTCTTC	CASSEGGFDEQFF
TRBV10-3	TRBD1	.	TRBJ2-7	TGTGCCATCAGTTACAGGGGTACCTACGAGCAGTACTTC	CAISYRGTYEQYF
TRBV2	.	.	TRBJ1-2	TGTGCCAGCAGGGGGGGGATATCCTACACCTTC	CASRGGISYTF
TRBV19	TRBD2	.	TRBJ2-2	TGTGCCAGTAGGGATTCTGGACTAGCAGGGTGGGCCGGGGAGCTGTTTTTT	CASRDSGLAGWAGELFF
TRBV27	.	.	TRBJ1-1	TGTGCCAGCAGTTCCCCAGGTACTCCGAACACTGAAGCTTTCTTT	CASSSPGTPNTEAFF
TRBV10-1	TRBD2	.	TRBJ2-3	TGCGCCAGCAGTGATACCCTAGCGGGGGGGAGAGATACGCAGTATTTT	CASSDTLAGGRDTQYF
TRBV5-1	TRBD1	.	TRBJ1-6	TGCGCCAGCAGCTTAGATACAGGGGGCGCTTCCTCACCCCTCCACTTT	CASSLDTGGASSPLHF
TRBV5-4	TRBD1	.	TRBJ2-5	TGTGCCAGCAGCTCGGACAGGAAAGAGACCCAGTACTTC	CASSSDRKETQYF
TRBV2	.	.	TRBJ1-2	TGTGCCAGCAGACCCGGGACATCAACCCATGGCTACACCTTC	CASRPGTSTHGYTF
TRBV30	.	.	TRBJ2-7	TGTGCCCAGAGTGACAGGTACGAGCAGTACTTC	CAQSDRYEQYF
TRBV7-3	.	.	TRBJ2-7	TGTGCCAGCAGCTTCCAAGCGGCGGGCCTCTACGAGCAGTACTTC	CASSFQAAGLYEQYF
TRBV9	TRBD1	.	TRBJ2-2	TGTGCCAGCAGTGATACCGGGACAGTCGCGAACACCGGGGAGCTGTTTTTT	CASSDTGTVANTGELFF
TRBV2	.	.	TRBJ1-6	TGTGCCAGCAGCAATAACAGGAGGGGATTTGATTCACCCCTCCACTTT	CASSNNRRGFDSPLHF
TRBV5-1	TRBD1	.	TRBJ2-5	TGCGCCAGCAGCAAACGGACAGGCAGTCAAGAGACCCAGTACTTC	CASSKRTGSQETQYF
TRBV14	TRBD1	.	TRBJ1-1	TGTGCCAGCAGCCGGGACAGGCTTTTGTCGCCTGAAGCTTTCTTT	CASSRDRLLSPEAFF
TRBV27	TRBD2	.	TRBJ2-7	TGTGCCAGCAGTTTTCGGCTAGCGGGGGCCTATTACGAGCAGTACTTC	CASSFRLAGAYYEQYF
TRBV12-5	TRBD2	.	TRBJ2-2	TGTGCTAGTGGTTTGGTACGGGGGGAGTTTTGGAACACCGGGGAGCTGTTTTTT	CASGLVRGEFWNTGELFF
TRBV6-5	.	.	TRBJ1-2	TGTGCCAGCAGTTCAGAAGGGGTTGATGGCTACACCTTC	CASSSEGVDGYTF
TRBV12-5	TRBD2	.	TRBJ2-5	TGTGCTAGTGGTTTGCTTGGAGGGGCTAGCGGGGAACAAGAGACCCAGTACTTC	CASGLLGGASGEQETQYF
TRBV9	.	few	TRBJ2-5	TGTGCCAGCAGCGTACACAGACAAGAGACCCAGTACTTC	CASSVHRQETQYF
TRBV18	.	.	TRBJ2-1	TGTGCCAGCTCACCGGAGCGGGTAGGGTATACTGAGCAGTTCTTC	CASSPERVGYTEQFF
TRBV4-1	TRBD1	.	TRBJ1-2	TGCGCCAGCAGCCAAGAGTATTCCGCAGGGGGCTATGGCTACACCTTC	CASSQEYSAGGYGYTF
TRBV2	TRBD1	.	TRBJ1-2	TGTGCCAGCAGAAAAGACAGGGGGCTCTATGGCTACACCTTC	CASRKDRGLYGYTF
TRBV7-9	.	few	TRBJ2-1	TGTGCCAGCAGACGACTAGCCTACAATGAGCAGTTCTTC	CASRRLAYNEQFF
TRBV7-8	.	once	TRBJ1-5	TGTGCCAGCAGCTCAACCGACAACAGCTATCAGCCCCAGCATTTT	CASSSTDNSYQPQHF
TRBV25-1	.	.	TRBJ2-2	TGTGCCAGCAGTGATCCCGGGGGGAACACCGGGGAGCTGTTTTTT	CASSDPGGNTGELFF
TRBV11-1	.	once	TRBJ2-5	TGTGCCAGCAGCTTAGGACAGAAAGAGACCCAGTACTTC	CASSLGQKETQYF
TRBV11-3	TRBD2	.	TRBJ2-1	TGTGCCAGCAGCTTGGGGGGGACTACGGACAATGAGCAGTTCTTC	CASSLGGTTDNEQFF
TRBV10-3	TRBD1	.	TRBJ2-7	TGTGCCACCGGGACAGCCTACGAGCAGTACTTC	CATGTAYEQYF
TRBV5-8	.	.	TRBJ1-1	TGTGCCAGCAGCTTACAGGGTGGCACTGAAGCTTTCTTT	CASSLQGGTEAFF
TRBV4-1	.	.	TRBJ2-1	TGCGCCAGCAGCCAAGACCCCCAGGGAGGTACGCGCTACAATGAGCAGTTCTTC	CASSQDPQGGTRYNEQFF
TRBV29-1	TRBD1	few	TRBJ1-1	TGCAGCGCGGGACAGGGGAGGAGTGAAGCTTTCTTT	CSAGQGRSEAFF
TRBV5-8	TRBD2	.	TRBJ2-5	TGTGCCAGCAGCTTGGAGCGGGGGGTACAAGAGACCCAGTACTTC	CASSLERGVQETQYF
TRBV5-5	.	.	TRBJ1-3	TGTGCCAGCAAAGGGGTAGGAAACACCATATATTTT	CASKGVGNTIYF
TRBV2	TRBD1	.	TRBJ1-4	TGTGCCAGCAGTGACACAGGGGGTCCTGAAAAACTGTTTTTT	CASSDTGGPEKLFF
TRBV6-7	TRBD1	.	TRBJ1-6	TGTGCCAGCAGCTTACCGGGACAGGGGGCACATTCACCCCTCCACTTT	CASSLPGQGAHSPLHF
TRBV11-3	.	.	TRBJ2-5	TGTGCCAGCAGTATGAGGACCCAGTACTTC	CASSMRTQYF
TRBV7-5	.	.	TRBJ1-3	TGTGCCAGAAGTCCCGCAGGGTCTGGAAACACCATATATTTT	CARSPAGSGNTIYF
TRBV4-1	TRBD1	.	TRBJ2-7	TGCGCCAGCAGCCCGGGACAGGGTCTATACGAGCAGTACTTC	CASSPGQGLYEQYF
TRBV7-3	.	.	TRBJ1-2	TGTGCCAGCAGCTTAAGGGCAGGGGATGGCTACACCTTC	CASSLRAGDGYTF
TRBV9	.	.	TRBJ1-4	TGTGCCAGCGGGACACGAAATGAAAAACTGTTTTTT	CASGTRNEKLFF
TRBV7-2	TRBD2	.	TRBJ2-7	TGTGCCAGCAGCACCTCAGGGAGCGGGGCGTACGAGCAGTACTTC	CASSTSGSGAYEQYF
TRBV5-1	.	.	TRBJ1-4	TGCGCCAGCAGCTTGGGCAGGTCGGATGAAAAACTGTTTTTT	CASSLGRSDEKLFF
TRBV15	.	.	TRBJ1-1	TGTGCCACCAGCAGAGTGTGGGGGGGGACGAACACTGAAGCTTTCTTT	CATSRVWGGTNTEAFF
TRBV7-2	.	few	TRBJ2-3	TGTGCCAGCATAGGAGCGGCGGAAGATACGCAGTATTTT	CASIGAAEDTQYF
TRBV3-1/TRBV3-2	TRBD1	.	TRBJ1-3	TGTGCCAGCGGTGGGACAGTCGCTGGAAACACCATATATTTT	CASGGTVAGNTIYF
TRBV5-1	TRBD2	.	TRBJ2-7	TGCGCCAGCAGCTTGCGTATAGCGGGGTCCTACGAGCAGTACTTC	CASSLRIAGSYEQYF
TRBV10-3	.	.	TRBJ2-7	TGTGCCACGCAGGGGACGTCCTACGAGCAGTACTTC	CATQGTSYEQYF
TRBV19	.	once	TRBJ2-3	TGTGCCAGCCGCGTTCAGGGTCGGGGCACAGATACGCAGTATTTT	CASRVQGRGTDTQYF
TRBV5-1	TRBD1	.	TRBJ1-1	TGCGCCAGCAGCGGGGGACAGGCGAACACTGAAGCTTTCTTT	CASSGGQANTEAFF
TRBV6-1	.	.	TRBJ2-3	TGTGCCAGCAGTGAAAACTCGTTAGATACGCAGTATTTT	CASSENSLDTQYF
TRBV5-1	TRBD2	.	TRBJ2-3	TGCGCCAGCAGCTTAGCGGGGCCAACTAGCACAGATACGCAGTATTTT	CASSLAGPTSTDTQYF
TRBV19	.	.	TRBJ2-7	TGTGCCAGTAGTATTCTTTTCTACGAGCAGTACTTC	CASSILFYEQYF